The T cell receptor beta chain under discussion was sequenced for a study of a mutant IDH1 vaccine in newly diagnosed glioma. Overall study: In some groups vaccination began 4-6 weeks post-radiotherapy; others received it with temozolomide. Patients got radiotherapy, temozolomide, or both beforehand, and most got both.

V was pared by 0 bases and J by 0 bases, with 8 bases between. The length of the CDR3 is 14 residues. From germline, CDR1 is GTSNPN and CDR2 SVGIG (reference sequence). The sample holds a few counts of this clone. Its matching antigen is unknown. Time point described: week 35, safety follow-up. Alongside topical imiquimod, each dose of vaccine comprised 300 ug of mutant IDH1 20-mer peptide. New IDH1-mutant, ATRX-lost WHO grade 3 or 4 astrocytomas occurred in donors. Sequencing used immunoSEQ multiplex PCR; TCRdb keeps in-frame clones, though not all of them. Here the sample spans more than 25,000 clones, more than 65% being singletons.

The chain combines TRBV30 with TRBJ1-2, with D uncertain. The TCR originated in a man over 45 with glioma. The sequencing used PBMCs, collected from a glioma patient whose treatment included an IDH1 peptide vaccine. The CDR3 bases are TGTGCCTGGAGTGTCTCAAGAACTAACTATGGCTACACCTTC. Residues: CAWSVSRTNYGYTF.